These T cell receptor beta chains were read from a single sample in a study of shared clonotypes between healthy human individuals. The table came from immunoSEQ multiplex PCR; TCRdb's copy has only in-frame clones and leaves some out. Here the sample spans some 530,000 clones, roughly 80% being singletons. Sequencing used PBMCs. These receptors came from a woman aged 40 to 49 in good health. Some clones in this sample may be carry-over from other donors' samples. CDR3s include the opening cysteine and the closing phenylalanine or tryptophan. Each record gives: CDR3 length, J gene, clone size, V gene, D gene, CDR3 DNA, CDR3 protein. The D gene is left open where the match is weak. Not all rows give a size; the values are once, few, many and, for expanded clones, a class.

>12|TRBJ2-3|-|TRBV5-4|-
TGTGCCAGCAGCTTAGTTGGAGATACGCAGTATTTT
CASSLVGDTQYF
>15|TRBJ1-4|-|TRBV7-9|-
TGTGCCAGCAGCCCACACGGCGCGTCTAATGAAAAACTGTTTTTT
CASSPHGASNEKLFF
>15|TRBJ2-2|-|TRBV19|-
TGTGCCAGTAGTATACGCGGGAAGGGCACCGGGGAGCTGTTTTTT
CASSIRGKGTGELFF
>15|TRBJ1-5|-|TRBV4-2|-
TGTGCCAGCAGCCAAAACAGGAGGGACAATCAGCCCCAGCATTTT
CASSQNRRDNQPQHF
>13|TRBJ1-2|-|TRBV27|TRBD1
TGTGCCAGCAGCTCTTCGACAGGGGTTGGCTACACCTTC
CASSSSTGVGYTF
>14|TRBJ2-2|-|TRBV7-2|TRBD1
TGTGCCAGCAGTGGACAGGGGAACACCGGGGAGCTGTTTTTT
CASSGQGNTGELFF
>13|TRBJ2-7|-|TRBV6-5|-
TGTGCCAGCAGTTACTCGACGACCTACGAGCAGTACTTC
CASSYSTTYEQYF
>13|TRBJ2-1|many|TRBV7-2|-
TGTGCCAGCAGCTTCCCAGGGAGGAATGAGCAGTTCTTC
CASSFPGRNEQFF
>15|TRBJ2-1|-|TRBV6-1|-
TGTGCCAGCACATGGGAAGCGGTATCCTACAATGAGCAGTTCTTC
CASTWEAVSYNEQFF
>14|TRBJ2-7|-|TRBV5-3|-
TGTGCCAGAAGCTTGGACAGGGTGGTGTACGAGCAGTACTTC
CARSLDRVVYEQYF
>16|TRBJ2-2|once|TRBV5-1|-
TGCGCCAGCAGCCTGCTAGCGTTCCCGAACACCGGGGAGCTGTTTTTT
CASSLLAFPNTGELFF
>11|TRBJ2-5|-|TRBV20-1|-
TGCAGTGCTAGGCCTCGGGAGACCCAGTACTTC
CSARPRETQYF
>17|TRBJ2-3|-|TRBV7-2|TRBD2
TGTGCCAGCAGCTCCCGACTAGCGGGAGGGCTCGGAGATACGCAGTATTTT
CASSSRLAGGLGDTQYF
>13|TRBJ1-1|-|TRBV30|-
TGTGCCTGGAATCTGGGAATGAACACTGAAACTTTCTTT
CAWNLGMNTETFF
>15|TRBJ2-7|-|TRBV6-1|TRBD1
TGTGCCAGCAGTGACCCGGGACAGGGGGCCTACGAGCAGTACTTC
CASSDPGQGAYEQYF
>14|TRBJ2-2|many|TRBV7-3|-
TGTGCCAGCAGCTTCGACAGTAACACCGGGGAGCTGTTTTTT
CASSFDSNTGELFF
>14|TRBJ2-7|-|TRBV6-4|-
TGTGCCAGCAGTTTAGCCGGGCCCCCTTCGGAGCAGTACTTC
CASSLAGPPSEQYF
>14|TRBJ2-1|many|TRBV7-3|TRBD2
TGTGCCAGCAGCTCTAGCGGATCCTACAATGAGCAGTTCTTC
CASSSSGSYNEQFF
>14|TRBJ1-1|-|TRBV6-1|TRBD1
TGTGCCAGCAGTGAACAGGGGGATCGTACTGAAGCTTTCTTT
CASSEQGDRTEAFF
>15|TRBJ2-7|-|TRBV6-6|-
TGTGCCAGCACCAAGGGACACACTAAAAACTACGAGCAGTACTTC
CASTKGHTKNYEQYF
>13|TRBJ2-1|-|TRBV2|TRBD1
TGTGCCAGGGACAGGGGGGCCTACAATGAGCAGTTCTTC
CARDRGAYNEQFF
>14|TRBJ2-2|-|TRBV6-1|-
TGTGCCAGCAGTGAAGAGACAGGAAGCGGGGAGCTGTTTTTT
CASSEETGSGELFF
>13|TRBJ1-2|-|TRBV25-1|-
TGTGCCAGCAGTCCCGGGACACCGTATGGCTACACCTTC
CASSPGTPYGYTF
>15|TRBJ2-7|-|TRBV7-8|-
TGTGCCAGCAGCTTAGGTAGCTCGGGGACCTACGAGCAGTACTTC
CASSLGSSGTYEQYF
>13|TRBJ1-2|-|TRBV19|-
TGTGCCAGTAGTCTCGGGCAGGGGTATGGCTACACCTTC
CASSLGQGYGYTF
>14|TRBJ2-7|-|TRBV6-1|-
TGTGCCAGCACCGGGGGGCTGAGCTCCTACGAGCAGTACTTC
CASTGGLSSYEQYF
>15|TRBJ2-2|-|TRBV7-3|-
TGTGCCAGCAGCTTAGACAGCGCCCTCACCGGGGAGCTGTTTTTT
CASSLDSALTGELFF
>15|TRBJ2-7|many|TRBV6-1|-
TGTGCCAGCAGTAAGGCAGGGGGGGGACCCTACGAGCAGTACTTC
CASSKAGGGPYEQYF
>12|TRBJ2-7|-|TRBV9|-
TGTGCCAGCAGCCCTACAGGGAACGAGCAGTACTTC
CASSPTGNEQYF
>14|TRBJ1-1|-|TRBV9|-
TGTGCCAGCGGTGGGCTGTTAGAGAACACTGAAGCTTTCTTT
CASGGLLENTEAFF
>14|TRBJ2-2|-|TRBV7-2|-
TGTGCCAGCAGCCCAAGGGGCGGCATCGAGGAGCTGTTTTTT
CASSPRGGIEELFF
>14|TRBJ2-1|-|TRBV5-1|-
TGCGCCAGCAGCTTGGTTTCAGCTTACAATGAGCAGTTCTTC
CASSLVSAYNEQFF
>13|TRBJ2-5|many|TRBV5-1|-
TGCGCCAGCAGTCGAACCGAACGGGAGACCCAGTACTTC
CASSRTERETQYF
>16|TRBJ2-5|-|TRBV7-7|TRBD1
TGTGCTAGCAGCACGAGGCCGGGCGGGACAGGAGAGACCCAGTACTTC
CASSTRPGGTGETQYF
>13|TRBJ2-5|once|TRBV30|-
TGTGTCCGGAGGACCCCTGGTCAAGATACCCAGTACTTC
CVRRTPGQDTQYF
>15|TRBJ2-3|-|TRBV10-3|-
TGTGCCATCAGTGATCCGGCCTTAAGCCCAGATACGCAGTATTTT
CAISDPALSPDTQYF
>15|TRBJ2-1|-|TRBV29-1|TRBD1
TGCAGCGTTGATCCACGGACAGGGGGATACAATGAGCAGTTCTTC
CSVDPRTGGYNEQFF
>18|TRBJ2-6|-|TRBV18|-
TGTGCCAGCTCATTCTCGGGACGGACATACTCTGGGGCCAACGTCCTGACTTTC
CASSFSGRTYSGANVLTF
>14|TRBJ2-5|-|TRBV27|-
TGTGCCAGCAGTTTATCGGCCTATTGGGCGCCCCAGTACTTC
CASSLSAYWAPQYF
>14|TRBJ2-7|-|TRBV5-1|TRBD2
TGCGCCAGCAGCGTTAGCGGGGCGTCCTACGAGCAGTACTTC
CASSVSGASYEQYF
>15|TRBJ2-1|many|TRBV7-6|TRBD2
TGTGCCAGCAGCCGGACTAGCGGGCAATACAATGAGCAGTTCTTC
CASSRTSGQYNEQFF
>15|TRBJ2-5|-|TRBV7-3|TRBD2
TGTGCCAGCAGTCTCTTCAGCGGGAGGGAAGAGACCCAGTACTTC
CASSLFSGREETQYF
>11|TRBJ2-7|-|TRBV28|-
TGTGCCAGCAGTTTAATGAACGAGCAGTACTTC
CASSLMNEQYF
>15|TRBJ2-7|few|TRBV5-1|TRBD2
TGCGCCAGCAGCATTAGCGGGAGTCGCTCCTACGAGCAGTACTTC
CASSISGSRSYEQYF
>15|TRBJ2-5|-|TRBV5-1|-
TGCGCCAGCAGCTCAAAGGCGGGGAGGTGGGAGACCCAGTACTTC
CASSSKAGRWETQYF
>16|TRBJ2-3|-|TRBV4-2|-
TGTGCCAGCAGCCAAGAATCGACTAGAAGTGCAGATACGCAGTATTTT
CASSQESTRSADTQYF
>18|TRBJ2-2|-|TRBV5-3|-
TGTGCCAGAAGCTTGTCTGGGCGGTACGGGACTAACACCGGGGAGCTGTTTTTT
CARSLSGRYGTNTGELFF
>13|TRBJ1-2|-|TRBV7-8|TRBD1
TGTGCCAGCAGCTCAAACACAGGGGATGGCTACACCTTC
CASSSNTGDGYTF
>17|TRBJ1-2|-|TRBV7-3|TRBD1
TGTGCCAGCAGCTTACGGGCATTCGACAGGGGGGTCTATGGCTACACCTTC
CASSLRAFDRGVYGYTF